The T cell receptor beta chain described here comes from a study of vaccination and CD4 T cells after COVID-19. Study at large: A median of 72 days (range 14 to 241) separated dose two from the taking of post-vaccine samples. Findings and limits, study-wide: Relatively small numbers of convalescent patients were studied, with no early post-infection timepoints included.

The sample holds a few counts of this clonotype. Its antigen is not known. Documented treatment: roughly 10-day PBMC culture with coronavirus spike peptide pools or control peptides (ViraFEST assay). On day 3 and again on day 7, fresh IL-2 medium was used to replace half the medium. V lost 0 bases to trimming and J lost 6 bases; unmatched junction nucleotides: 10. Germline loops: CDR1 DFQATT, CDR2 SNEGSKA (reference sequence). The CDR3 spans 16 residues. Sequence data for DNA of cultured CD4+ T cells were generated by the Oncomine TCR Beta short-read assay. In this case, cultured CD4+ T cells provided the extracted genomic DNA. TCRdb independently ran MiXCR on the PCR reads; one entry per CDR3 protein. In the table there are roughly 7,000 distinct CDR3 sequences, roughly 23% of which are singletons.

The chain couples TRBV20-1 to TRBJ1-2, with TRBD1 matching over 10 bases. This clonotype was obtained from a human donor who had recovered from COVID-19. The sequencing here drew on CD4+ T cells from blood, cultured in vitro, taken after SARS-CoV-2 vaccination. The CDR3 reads CSARDHGQGGLDGYTF. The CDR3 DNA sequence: TGCAGTGCTAGAGATCACGGACAGGGGGGCTTGGATGGCTACACCTTC.